The clone carrying this TCR beta chain was observed many times. The sample belongs to a study of regulatory T cells in long-lasting Graves disease. The sample's time point: newly diagnosed GD, antithyroid drugs for less than 3 months. With RNA extracted from PBMCs as input, the TCR library was made. Both iRepertoire HTBI primers and Arm-PCR of CDR3 regions were used to build the TCR beta libraries. TCRdb redid the calling of the multiplex PCR reads with MiXCR, one entry per CDR3 protein. This table holds about 620,000 distinct CDR3 sequences, around 15% found once. Trimming stripped 6 bases from V and 0 bases from J, with 20 bases between. This CDR3 comprises 17 residues. CDR1 and CDR2 from the germline V gene are SNHLY and FYNNEI. This same sample was also taken into another study, of T cells in Graves' hyperthyroidism and ophthalmopathy. That source reports: The TCR CDR3 was amplified in a first-round RT-PCR using the HTBI primer set.

This TCR was sampled from a woman in her 30s with Graves disease. V usage is TRBV2 and J usage is TRBJ1-2; D is undetermined. The sample consisted of peripheral blood mononuclear cells (PBMCs), taken at new diagnosis, from a patient treated with antithyroid drugs. The CDR3: CASRRVVDGRANYGYTF. CDR3 bases: TGTGCCAGCAGACGGGTGGTCGATGGGAGAGCTAACTATGGCTACACCTTC.